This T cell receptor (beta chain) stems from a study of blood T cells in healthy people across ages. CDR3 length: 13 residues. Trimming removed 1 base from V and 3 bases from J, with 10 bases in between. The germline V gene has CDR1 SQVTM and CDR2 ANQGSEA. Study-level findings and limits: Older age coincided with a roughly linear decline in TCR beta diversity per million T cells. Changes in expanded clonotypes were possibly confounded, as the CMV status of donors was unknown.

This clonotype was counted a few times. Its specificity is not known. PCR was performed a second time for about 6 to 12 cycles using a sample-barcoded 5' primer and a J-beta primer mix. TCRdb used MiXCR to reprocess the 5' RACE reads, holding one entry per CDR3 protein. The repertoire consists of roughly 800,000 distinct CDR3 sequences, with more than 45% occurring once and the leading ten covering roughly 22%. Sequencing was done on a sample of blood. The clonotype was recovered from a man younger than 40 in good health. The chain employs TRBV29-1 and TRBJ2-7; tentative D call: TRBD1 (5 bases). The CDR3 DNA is TGCAGCGTTGAAGCCAGGGCAGGCTACGAGCAGTACTTC. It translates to CSVEARAGYEQYF.